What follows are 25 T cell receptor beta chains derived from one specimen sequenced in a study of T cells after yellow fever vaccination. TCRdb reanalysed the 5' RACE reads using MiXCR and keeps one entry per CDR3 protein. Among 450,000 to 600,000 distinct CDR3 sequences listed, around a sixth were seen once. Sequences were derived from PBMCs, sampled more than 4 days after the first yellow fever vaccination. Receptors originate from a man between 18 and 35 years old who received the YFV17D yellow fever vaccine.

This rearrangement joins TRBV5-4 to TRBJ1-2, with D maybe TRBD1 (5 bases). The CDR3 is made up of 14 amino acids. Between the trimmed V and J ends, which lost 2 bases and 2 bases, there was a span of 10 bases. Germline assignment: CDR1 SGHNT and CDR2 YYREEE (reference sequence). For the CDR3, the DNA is TGTGCCAGCAGCTTCCCGGGGACGAACTATGGCTACACCTTC. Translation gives CASSFPGTNYGYTF. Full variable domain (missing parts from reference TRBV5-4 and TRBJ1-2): ETGVTQSPTHLIKTRGQQVTLRCSSQSGHNTVSWYQQALGQGPQFIFQYYREEENGRGNFPPRFSGLQFPNYSSELNVNALELDDSALYLCASSFPGTNYGYTFGSGTRLTVV.

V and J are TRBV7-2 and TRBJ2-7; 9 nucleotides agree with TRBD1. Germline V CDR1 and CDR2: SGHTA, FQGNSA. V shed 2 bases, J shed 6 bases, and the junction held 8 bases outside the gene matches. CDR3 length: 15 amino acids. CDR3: CASSLIRGTGSEQYV. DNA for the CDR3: TGTGCCAGCAGCTTAATTCGGGGGACAGGGAGCGAGCAGTACGTC.

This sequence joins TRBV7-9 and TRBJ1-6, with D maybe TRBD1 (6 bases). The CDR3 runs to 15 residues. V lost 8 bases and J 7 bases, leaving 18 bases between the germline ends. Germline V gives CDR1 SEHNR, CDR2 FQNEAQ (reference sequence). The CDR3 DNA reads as TGTGCCAGCGTACGAAACGATAGGGGGAATTCACCCCTCCACTTT. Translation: CASVRNDRGNSPLHF.

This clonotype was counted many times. The CDR3 loop reads CASSYSLASTDTQYF. As DNA, the CDR3 is TGTGCCAGCAGTTACTCTCTAGCTAGCACAGATACGCAGTATTTT. The gene calls are TRBV6-5 and TRBJ2-3; D is perhaps TRBD2 (5 bases). Per the germline V gene, CDR1 is MNHEY and CDR2 is SVGAGI. Trimming cost V 0 bases and J 0 bases, with 7 bases left between them. The CDR3 is 15 residues long.

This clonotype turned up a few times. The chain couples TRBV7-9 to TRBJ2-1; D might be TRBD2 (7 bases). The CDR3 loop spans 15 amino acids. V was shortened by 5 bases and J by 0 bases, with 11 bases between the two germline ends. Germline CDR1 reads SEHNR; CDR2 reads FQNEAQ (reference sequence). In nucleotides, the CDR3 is TGTGCCAGCAGCGCGGGGGCCAGCTCCTACAATGAGCAGTTCTTC. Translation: CASSAGASSYNEQFF.

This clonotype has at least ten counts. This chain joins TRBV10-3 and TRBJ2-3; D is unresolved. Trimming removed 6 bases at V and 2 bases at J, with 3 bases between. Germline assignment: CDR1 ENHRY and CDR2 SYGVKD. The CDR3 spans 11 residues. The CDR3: CAIRNTDTQYF. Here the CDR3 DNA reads TGTGCCATCAGGAACACAGATACGCAGTATTTT.

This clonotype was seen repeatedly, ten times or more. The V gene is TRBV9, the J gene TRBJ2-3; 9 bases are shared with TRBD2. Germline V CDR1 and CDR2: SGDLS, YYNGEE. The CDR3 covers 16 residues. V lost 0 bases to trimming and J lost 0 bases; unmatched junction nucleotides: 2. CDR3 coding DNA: TGTGCCAGCAGCGTAGGACTAGCGGCTAGCACAGATACGCAGTATTTT. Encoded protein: CASSVGLAASTDTQYF.

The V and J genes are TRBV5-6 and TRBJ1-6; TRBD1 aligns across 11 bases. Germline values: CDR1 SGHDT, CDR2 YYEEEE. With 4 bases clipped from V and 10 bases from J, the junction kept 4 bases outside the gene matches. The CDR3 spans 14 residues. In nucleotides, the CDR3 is TGTGCCAGCAGCGGACAGGGGGCAGGATCACCCCTCCACTTT. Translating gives CASSGQGAGSPLHF.

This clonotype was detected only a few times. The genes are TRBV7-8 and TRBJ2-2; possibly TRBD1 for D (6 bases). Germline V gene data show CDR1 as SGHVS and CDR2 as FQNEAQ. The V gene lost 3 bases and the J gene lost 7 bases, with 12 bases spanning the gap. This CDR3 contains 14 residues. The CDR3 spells CASSFIQGSGELFF. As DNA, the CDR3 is TGTGCCAGCAGCTTTATTCAGGGGAGCGGGGAGCTGTTTTTT.

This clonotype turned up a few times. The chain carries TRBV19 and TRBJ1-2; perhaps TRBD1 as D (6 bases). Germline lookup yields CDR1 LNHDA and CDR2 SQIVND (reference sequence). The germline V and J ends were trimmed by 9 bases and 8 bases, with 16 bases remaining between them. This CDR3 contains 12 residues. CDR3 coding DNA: TGTGCCAGCAGGACAGCCGCTACAGGCTACACCTTC. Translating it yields CASRTAATGYTF.

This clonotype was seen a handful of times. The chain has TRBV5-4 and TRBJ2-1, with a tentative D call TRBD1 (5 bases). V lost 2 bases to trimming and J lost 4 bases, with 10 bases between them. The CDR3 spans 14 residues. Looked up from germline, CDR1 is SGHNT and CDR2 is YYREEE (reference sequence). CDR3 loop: CASSLYRSYNEQFF. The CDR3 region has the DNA TGTGCCAGCAGCTTATACAGGTCATACAATGAGCAGTTCTTC.

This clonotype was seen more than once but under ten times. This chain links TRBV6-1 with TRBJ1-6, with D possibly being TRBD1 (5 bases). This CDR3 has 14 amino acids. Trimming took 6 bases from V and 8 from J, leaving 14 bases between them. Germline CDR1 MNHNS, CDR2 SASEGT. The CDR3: CASSRTGGDSPLHF. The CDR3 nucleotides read TGTGCCAGCAGCCGAACTGGGGGAGATTCACCCCTCCACTTT.

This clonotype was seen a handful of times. The CDR3, as DNA: TGCAGCGTTGGAAGGTACGACCAAGAGACCCAGTACTTC. It specifies CSVGRYDQETQYF. This sequence joins TRBV29-1 and TRBJ2-5; D is unclear. Trimming left V 4 bases short and J 0 bases short, with 9 bases between. This CDR3 spans 13 amino acids. The germline V gene encodes CDR1 SQVTM and CDR2 ANQGSEA.

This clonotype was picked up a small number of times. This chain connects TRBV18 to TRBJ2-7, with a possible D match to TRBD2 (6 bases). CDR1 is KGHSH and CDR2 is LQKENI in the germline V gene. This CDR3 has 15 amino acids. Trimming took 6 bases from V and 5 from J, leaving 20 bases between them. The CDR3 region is CASSAARTIPHEQYF. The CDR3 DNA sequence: TGTGCCAGCTCCGCCGCAAGGACTATACCCCACGAGCAGTACTTC.

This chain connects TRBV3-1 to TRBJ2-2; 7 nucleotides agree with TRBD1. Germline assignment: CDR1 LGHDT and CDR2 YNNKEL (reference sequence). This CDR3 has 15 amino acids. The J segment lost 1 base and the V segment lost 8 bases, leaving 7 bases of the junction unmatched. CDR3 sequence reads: CASALRTGNTGELFF. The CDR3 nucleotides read TGTGCCAGCGCTCTTAGGACAGGGAACACCGGGGAGCTGTTTTTT.

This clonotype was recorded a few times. CDR3 nucleotide sequence: TGTGCCAGCAGCCCCGGGGCTAGCGATACGCAGTATTTT. Translating it yields CASSPGASDTQYF. The rearrangement joins TRBV12-3 or TRBV12-4 to TRBJ2-3, with D perhaps given as TRBD1 or TRBD2 (5 bases each). Trimming shortened V by 6 bases and J by 6 bases, and 13 bases separated the two germline ends. This CDR3 has 13 amino acids.

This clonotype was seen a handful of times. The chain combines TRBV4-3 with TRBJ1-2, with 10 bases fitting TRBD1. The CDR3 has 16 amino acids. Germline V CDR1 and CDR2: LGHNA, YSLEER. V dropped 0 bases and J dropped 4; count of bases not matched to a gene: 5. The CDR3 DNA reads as TGCGCCAGCAGCCAAGATCAGACAGGGGGCTTCTATGGCTACACCTTC. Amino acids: CASSQDQTGGFYGYTF.

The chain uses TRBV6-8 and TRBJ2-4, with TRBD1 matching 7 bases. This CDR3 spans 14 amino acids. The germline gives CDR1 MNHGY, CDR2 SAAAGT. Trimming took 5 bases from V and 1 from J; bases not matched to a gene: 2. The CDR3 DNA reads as TGTGCCAGCAGTGGCAGGGGGGCCAAAAACATTCAGTACTTC. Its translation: CASSGRGAKNIQYF.

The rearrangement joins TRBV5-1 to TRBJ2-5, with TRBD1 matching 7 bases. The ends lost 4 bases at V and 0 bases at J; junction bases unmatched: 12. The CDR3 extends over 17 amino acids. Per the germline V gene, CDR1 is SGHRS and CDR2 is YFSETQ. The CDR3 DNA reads TGCGCCAGCAGCACCCGATGGCCCAGGGGGTACCAAGAGACCCAGTACTTC. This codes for CASSTRWPRGYQETQYF.

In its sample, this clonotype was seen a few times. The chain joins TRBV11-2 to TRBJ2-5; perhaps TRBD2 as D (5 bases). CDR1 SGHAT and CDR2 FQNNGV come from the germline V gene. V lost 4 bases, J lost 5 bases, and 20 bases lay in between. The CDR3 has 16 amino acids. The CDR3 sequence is CASSYLGWAPGETQYF. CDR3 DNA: TGTGCCAGCAGCTACCTCGGTTGGGCGCCGGGGGAGACCCAGTACTTC. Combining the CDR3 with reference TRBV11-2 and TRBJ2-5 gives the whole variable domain EAGVAQSPRYKIIEKRQSVAFWCNPISGHATLYWYQQILGQGPKLLIQFQNNGVVDDSQLPKDRFSAERLKGVDSTLKIQPAKLEDSAVYLCASSYLGWAPGETQYFGPGTRLLVL.

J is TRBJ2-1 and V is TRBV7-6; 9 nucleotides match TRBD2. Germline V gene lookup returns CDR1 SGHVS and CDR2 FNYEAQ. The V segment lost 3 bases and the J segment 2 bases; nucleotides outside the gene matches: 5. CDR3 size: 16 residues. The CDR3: CASSLTSGDAYNEQFF. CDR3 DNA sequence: TGTGCCAGCAGCTTGACTAGCGGTGATGCCTACAATGAGCAGTTCTTC.

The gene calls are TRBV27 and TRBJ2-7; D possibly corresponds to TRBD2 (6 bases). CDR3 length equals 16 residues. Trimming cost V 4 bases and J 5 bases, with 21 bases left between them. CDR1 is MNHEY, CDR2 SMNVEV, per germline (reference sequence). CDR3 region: CASSWPEGIGRDEQYV. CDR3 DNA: TGTGCCAGCAGTTGGCCGGAGGGAATAGGTCGGGACGAGCAGTACGTC.

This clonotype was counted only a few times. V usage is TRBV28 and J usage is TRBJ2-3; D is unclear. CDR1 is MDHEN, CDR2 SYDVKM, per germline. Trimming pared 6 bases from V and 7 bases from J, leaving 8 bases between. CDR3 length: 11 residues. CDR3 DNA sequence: TGTGCCAGCAGCGATCGTTATACGCAGTATTTT. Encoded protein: CASSDRYTQYF.

The CDR3 protein is CATSTPWQGARTGELFF. Here the CDR3 DNA reads TGTGCCACCAGCACCCCCTGGCAGGGGGCCCGAACCGGGGAGCTGTTTTTT. The J gene is TRBJ2-2, the V gene TRBV15; 8 nucleotides align to TRBD1. This CDR3 has 17 amino acids. V lost 4 bases and J lost 5; bases outside the gene matches: 12. CDR1 and CDR2 from the germline V gene are LNHNV and YYDKDF (reference sequence). Together with reference TRBV15 and TRBJ2-2, the CDR3 gives the full variable domain: DAMVIQNPRYQVTQFGKPVTLSCSQTLNHNVMYWYQQKSSQAPKLLFHYYDKDFNNEADTPDNFQSRRPNTSFCFLDIRSPGLGDTAMYLCATSTPWQGARTGELFFGEGSRLTVL.

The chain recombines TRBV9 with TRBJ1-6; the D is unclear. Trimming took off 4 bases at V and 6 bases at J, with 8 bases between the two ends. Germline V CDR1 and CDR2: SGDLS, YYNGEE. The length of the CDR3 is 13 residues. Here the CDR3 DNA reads TGTGCCAGCAGCAAGGGTCGTAATTCACCCCTCCACTTT. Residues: CASSKGRNSPLHF.